This T cell receptor (beta chain) was sequenced during a study of T-cell memory formation after mild COVID-19. For the study at large: Clusters were largely donor specific.

TCRdb fed the 5' RACE reads into MiXCR, producing one record per CDR3 protein. The sample has about 560,000 distinct CDR3 sequences, roughly a sixth seen once. For this clonotype: Its matching antigen is unknown.

Findings and caveats of the study: Contracting clones localized mainly to CM and EM when CD4+ and mainly to EMRA when CD8+.

This TCR was recovered from an adult woman who had mild COVID-19 (a few samples of this study predate the infection). Cell type and time point are not known. The sample taken for sequencing was PBMCs or a T cell subset sorted from them (not recorded which).

The CDR3 spells CASSTDRWGGTQYF. In DNA, the CDR3 is TGTGCCAGTAGTACGGATAGGTGGGGGGGGACCCAGTACTTC. The rearrangement joins TRBV19 to TRBJ2-5, with TRBD2 matching over 7 bases. V was pared by 4 bases and J by 7 bases, with 9 bases of the junction left unmatched. The CDR3 loop spans 14 amino acids. The germline CDR1 and CDR2 sequences are LNHDA and SQIVND (reference sequence).